Here is one T cell receptor beta chain with its context. The target antigen is unknown. Profiling relied on immunoSEQ multiplex PCR, and the TCRdb table lists in-frame clones only, not all of them. The sample carries fewer than 7,500 clones, around three quarters recorded once. Germline V gene data show CDR1 as MNHGY and CDR2 as SVAAGI. With 5 bases removed from V and 7 bases from J, the gap between germline ends came to 12 bases. The CDR3 totals 14 residues. This record comes from a study of PD-1 blockade in classical Hodgkin lymphoma. Study-level findings and limits: There was a significant rise in CD4+ TCR diversity by C4D1, with no such rise for CD8+. Patients who initiated nivolumab within 1 year of ASCT were excluded.

There was relapse after autologous stem cell transplantation in every patient, and there was variation in brentuximab vedotin exposure. The chain links TRBV6-9 to TRBJ1-6; D unresolved. The TCR was taken from a human donor with classical Hodgkin lymphoma. This material consisted of peripheral blood mononuclear cells (PBMCs), taken at baseline. The CDR3 loop is CASSAKRANSPLHF. The CDR3 region has the DNA TGTGCCAGCAGTGCGAAGCGGGCCAATTCACCCCTCCACTTT.